This TCR beta chain was sequenced during a study of blood T cells in healthy people across ages. Study information: Per two T cells, template switching captured roughly one barcoded beta molecule.

Primed by a sample-barcoded 5' primer and a J-beta primer mix, a second PCR proceeded for about 6 to 12 cycles. A 12-random-nucleotide template-switch adaptor tagged each cDNA molecule. TCRdb passed the 5' RACE reads through MiXCR, listing each CDR3 protein once. The repertoire has more than 600,000 distinct CDR3 sequences, approximately 25% of them found once; the top ten carry 8% to 10%. Total RNA extracted from each sample amounted to at least 6 micrograms. The same data also went into a second study, on T cells of mothers and their children. This second study notes: Similar thymic selection effects on TCR recombination output appear in pairs, both related and unrelated.

The TCR comes from a boy aged 5-17 years in good health. The material sequenced was blood.

The CDR3 here is CASSAYSGEDNEQFF. CDR3 nucleotides: TGTGCCAGCAGCGCGTATAGCGGGGAGGACAATGAGCAGTTCTTC. The J gene is TRBJ2-1, the V gene TRBV7-3; 8 bases match TRBD2. Per germline, CDR1 SGHTA and CDR2 FQGTGA. This CDR3 is built from 15 residues. Losses at the gene ends were 5 bases for V and 5 bases for J; bases not matched to a gene: 8. Full variable domain (missing parts from reference TRBV7-3 and TRBJ2-1): GAGVSQTPSNKVTEKGKYVELRCDPISGHTALYWYRQSLGQGPEFLIYFQGTGAADDSGLPNDRFFAVRPEGSVSTLKIQRTERGDSAVYLCASSAYSGEDNEQFFGPGTRLTVL.